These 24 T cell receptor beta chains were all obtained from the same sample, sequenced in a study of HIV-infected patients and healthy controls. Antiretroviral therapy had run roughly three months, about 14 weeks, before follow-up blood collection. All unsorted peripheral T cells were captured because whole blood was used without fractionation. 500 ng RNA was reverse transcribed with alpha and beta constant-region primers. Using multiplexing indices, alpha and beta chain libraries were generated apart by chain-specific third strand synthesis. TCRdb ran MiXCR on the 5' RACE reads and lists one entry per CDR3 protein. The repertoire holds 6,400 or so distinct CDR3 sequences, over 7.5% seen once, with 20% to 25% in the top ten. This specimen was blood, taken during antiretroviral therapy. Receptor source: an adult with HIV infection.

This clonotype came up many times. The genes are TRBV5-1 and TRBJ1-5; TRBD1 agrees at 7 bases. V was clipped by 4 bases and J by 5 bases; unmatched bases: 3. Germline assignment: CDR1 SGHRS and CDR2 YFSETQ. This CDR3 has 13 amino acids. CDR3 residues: CASSPQGDQPQHF. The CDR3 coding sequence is TGCGCCAGCAGCCCGCAGGGGGATCAGCCCCAGCATTTT.

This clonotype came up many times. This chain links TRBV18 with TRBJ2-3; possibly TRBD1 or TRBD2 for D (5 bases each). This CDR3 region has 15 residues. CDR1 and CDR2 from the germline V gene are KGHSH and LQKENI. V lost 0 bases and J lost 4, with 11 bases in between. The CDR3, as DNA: TGTGCCAGCTCACCACCGGGACCCTCTTCAGATACGCAGTATTTT. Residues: CASSPPGPSSDTQYF.

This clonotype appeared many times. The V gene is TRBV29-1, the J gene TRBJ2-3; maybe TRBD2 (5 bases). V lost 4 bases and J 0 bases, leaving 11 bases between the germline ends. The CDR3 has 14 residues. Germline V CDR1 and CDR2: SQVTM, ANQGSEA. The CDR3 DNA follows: TGCAGCGTTGTTCGGGGAATCAGCACAGATACGCAGTATTTT. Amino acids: CSVVRGISTDTQYF.

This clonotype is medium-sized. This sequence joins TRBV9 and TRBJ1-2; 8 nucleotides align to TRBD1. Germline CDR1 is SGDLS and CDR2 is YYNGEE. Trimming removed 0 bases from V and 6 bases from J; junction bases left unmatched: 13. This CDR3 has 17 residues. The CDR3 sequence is CASSVGRTGKQNDGYTF. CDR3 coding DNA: TGTGCCAGCAGCGTAGGACGGACAGGGAAACAAAATGATGGCTACACCTTC.

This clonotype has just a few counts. The chain's CDR3 is CASSPSSGRPQETQYF. CDR3 DNA sequence: TGTGCCAGCAGCCCCTCCAGCGGGAGGCCCCAAGAGACCCAGTACTTC. This rearrangement joins TRBV7-2 to TRBJ2-5, with 9 bases aligning to TRBD2. The CDR3 spans 16 residues. Germline assignment: CDR1 SGHTA and CDR2 FQGNSA. J gave up 1 base and V 5 bases, and 8 bases lay outside the gene matches.

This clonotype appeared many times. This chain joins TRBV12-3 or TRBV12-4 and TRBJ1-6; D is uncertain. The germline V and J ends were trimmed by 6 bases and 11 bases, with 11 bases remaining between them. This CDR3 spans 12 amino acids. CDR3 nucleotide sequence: TGTGCCAGCAGGCGGACGGGCGCACCCCTCCACTTT. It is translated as CASRRTGAPLHF.

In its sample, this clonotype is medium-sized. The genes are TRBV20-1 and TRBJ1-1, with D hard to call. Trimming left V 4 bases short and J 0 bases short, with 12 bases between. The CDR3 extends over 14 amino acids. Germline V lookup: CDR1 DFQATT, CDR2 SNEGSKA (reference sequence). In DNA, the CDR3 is TGCAGTGCTACAAGGGCGTTCATGAACACTGAAGCTTTCTTT. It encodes CSATRAFMNTEAFF.

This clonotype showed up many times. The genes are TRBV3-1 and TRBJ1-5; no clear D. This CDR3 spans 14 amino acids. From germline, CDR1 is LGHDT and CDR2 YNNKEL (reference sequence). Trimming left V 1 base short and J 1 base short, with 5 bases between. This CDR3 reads CASSQGGSNQPQHF. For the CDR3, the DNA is TGTGCCAGCAGCCAAGGAGGGAGCAATCAGCCCCAGCATTTT.

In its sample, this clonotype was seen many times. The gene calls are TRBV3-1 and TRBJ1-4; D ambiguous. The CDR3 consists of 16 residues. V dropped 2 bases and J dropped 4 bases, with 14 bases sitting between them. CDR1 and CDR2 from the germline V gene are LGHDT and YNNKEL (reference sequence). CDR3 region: CASSQFLRGLNEKLFF. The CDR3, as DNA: TGTGCCAGCAGCCAATTCCTTCGTGGTCTTAATGAAAAACTGTTTTTT.

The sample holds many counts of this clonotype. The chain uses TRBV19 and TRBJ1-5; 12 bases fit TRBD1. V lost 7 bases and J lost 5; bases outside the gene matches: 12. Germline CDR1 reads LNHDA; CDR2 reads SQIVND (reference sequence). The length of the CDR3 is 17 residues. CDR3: CASTVLPGQGAYQPQHF. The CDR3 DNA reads TGTGCCAGTACCGTCCTACCGGGACAGGGGGCCTATCAGCCCCAGCATTTT.

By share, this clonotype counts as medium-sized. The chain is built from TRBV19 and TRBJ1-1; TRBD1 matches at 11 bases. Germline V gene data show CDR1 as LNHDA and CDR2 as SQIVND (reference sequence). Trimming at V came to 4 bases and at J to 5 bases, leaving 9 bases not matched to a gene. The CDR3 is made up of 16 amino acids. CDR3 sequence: CASSTLPDRGPTEAFF. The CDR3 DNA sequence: TGTGCCAGTAGTACCCTCCCGGACAGGGGGCCAACTGAAGCTTTCTTT. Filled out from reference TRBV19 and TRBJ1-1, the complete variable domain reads DGGITQSPKYLFRKEGQNVTLSCEQNLNHDAMYWYRQDPGQGLRLIYYSQIVNDFQKGDIAEGYSVSREKKESFPLTVTSAQKNPTAFYLCASSTLPDRGPTEAFFGQGTRLTVV.

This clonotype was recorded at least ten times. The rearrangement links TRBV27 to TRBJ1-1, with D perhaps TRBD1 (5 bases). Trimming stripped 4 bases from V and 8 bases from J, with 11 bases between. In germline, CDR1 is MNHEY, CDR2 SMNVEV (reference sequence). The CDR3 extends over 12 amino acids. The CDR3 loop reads CASSYGTAEAFF. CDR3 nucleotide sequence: TGTGCCAGCAGTTACGGGACTGCGGAAGCTTTCTTT.

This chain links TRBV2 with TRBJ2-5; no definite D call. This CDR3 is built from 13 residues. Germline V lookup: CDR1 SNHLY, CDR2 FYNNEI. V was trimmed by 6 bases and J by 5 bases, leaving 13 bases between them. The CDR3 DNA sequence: TGTGCCAGCAGCAAGTTTATTAGTGAGACCCAGTACTTC. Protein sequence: CASSKFISETQYF.

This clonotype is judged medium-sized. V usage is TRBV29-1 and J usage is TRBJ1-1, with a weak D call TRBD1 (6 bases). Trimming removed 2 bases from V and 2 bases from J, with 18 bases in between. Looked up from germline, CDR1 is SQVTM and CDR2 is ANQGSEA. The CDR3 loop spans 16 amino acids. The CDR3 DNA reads TGCAGCGTTGAACCTCCGGGGGGGGGCCTAAACACTGAAGCTTTCTTT. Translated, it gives CSVEPPGGGLNTEAFF.

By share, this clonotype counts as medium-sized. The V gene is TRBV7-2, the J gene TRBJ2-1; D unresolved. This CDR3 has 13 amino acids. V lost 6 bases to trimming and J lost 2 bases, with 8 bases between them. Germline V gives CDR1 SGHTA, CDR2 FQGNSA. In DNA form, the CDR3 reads TGTGCCAGCAGGTACGAACCCTACAATGAGCAGTTCTTC. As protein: CASRYEPYNEQFF.

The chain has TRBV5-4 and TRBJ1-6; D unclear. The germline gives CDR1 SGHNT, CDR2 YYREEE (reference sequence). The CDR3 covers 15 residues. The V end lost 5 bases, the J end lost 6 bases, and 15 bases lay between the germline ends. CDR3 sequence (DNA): TGTGCCAGCAGGGGGAATTGGCAGATTAATTCACCCCTCCACTTT. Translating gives CASRGNWQINSPLHF.

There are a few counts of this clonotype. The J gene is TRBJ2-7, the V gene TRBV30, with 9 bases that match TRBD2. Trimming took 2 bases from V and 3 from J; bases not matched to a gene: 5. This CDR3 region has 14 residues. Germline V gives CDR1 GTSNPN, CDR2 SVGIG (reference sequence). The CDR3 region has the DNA TGTGCCTGGAGTCCCCCAGCGGGAGGCTACGAGCAGTACTTC. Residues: CAWSPPAGGYEQYF.

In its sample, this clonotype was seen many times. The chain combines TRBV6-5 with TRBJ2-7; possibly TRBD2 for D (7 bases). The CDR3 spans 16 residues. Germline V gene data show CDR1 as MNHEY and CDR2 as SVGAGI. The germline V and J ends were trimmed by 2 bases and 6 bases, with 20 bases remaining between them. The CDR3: CASSYTSGGRLSEQYF. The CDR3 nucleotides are TGTGCCAGCAGTTACACCTCGGGGGGCCGTCTTTCCGAGCAGTACTTC.

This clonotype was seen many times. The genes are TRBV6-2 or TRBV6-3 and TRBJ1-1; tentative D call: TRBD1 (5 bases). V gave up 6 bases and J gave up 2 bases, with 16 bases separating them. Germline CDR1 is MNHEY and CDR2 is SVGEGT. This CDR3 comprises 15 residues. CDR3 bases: TGTGCCAGCAGACCGACCGCCAGGGTTAACACTGAAGCTTTCTTT. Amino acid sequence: CASRPTARVNTEAFF.

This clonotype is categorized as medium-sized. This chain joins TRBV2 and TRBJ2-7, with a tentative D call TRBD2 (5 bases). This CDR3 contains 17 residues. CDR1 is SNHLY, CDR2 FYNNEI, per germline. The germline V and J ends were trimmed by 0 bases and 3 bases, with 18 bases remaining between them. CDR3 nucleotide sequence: TGTGCCAGCAGTGAAGCGCTATGGCAAGGAGGATTCTACGAGCAGTACTTC. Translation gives CASSEALWQGGFYEQYF.

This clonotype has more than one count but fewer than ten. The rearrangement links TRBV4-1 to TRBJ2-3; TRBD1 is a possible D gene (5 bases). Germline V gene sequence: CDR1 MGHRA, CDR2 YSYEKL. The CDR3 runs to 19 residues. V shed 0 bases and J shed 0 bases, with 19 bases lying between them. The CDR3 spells CASSQERGRGHKSTDTQYF. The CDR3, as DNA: TGCGCCAGCAGCCAAGAAAGGGGAAGAGGACACAAAAGCACAGATACGCAGTATTTT.

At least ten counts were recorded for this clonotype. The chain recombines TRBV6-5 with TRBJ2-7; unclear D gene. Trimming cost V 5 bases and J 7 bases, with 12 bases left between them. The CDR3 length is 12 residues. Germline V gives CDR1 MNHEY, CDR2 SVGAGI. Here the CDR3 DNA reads TGTGCCAGCAGTCAGACCGCGTATGAGCAGTACTTC. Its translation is CASSQTAYEQYF.

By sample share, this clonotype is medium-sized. The DNA of the CDR3 is TGTGCCAGCAGCTTAGACGTAAGGGGATATAATTCACCCCTCCACTTT. It codes for CASSLDVRGYNSPLHF. The chain uses TRBV7-9 and TRBJ1-6; D may be TRBD1 (5 bases). The CDR3 runs to 16 residues. Trimming pared 1 base from V and 4 bases from J, leaving 11 bases between. Germline CDR1 is SEHNR and CDR2 is FQNEAQ (reference sequence).

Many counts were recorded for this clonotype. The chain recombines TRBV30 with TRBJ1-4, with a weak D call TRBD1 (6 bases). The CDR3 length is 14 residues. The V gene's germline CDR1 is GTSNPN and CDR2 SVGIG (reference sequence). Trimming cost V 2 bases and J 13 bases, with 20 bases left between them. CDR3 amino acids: CAWSPPTGTSRLFF. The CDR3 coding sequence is TGTGCCTGGAGTCCCCCCACCGGGACATCCAGACTGTTTTTT. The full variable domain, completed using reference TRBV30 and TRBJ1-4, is SQTIHQWPATLVQPVGSPLSLECTVEGTSNPNLYWYRQAAGRGLQLLFYSVGIGQISSEVPQNLSASRPQDRQFILSSKKLLLSDSGFYLCAWSPPTGTSRLFFGSGTQLSVL.